This entry lists 12 T cell receptor beta chains sequenced from one sample in a study of cytomegalovirus exposure and HLA in healthy donors. PCR amplification relied on 60 Vbeta primers (plus 13 Jbeta primers). The table came from immunoSEQ multiplex PCR; TCRdb's copy has only in-frame clones and leaves some out. The sample holds 100,000 to 150,000 clones. Sequencing input: PBMCs. These receptors originate from a man aged 40-55 years in good health and CMV-seronegative.

The chain recombines TRBV6-1 with TRBJ2-3, with D possibly matching TRBD2 (6 bases). The CDR3 runs 14 residues. The germline V gene encodes CDR1 MNHNS and CDR2 SASEGT. Trimming took 8 bases from V and 3 from J, leaving 15 bases between them. The CDR3 loop is CASGRGQGTDTQYF. The DNA of the CDR3 is TGTGCCAGCGGGCGGGGTCAGGGAACAGATACGCAGTATTTT.

Note on this clone: Different DNA sequences within this sample yield the same CDR3. The chain has TRBV30 and TRBJ1-2; perhaps TRBD1 as D (5 bases). CDR1 GTSNPN and CDR2 SVGIG come from the germline V gene (reference sequence). The V end was cut by 4 bases, the J end by 3 bases, with 9 bases between. The CDR3 runs to 12 residues. The DNA of the CDR3 is TGTGCCTGGAAGGGAGGGGACTATGGCTACACCTTC. This sequence encodes CAWKGGDYGYTF.

The V call is TRBV5-1, the J call TRBJ2-5, with a weak D call TRBD1 (6 bases). The germline V gene has CDR1 SGHRS and CDR2 YFSETQ. Between the trimmed V and J ends, which lost 0 bases and 3 bases, there was a span of 9 bases. CDR3 size: 14 residues. In DNA form, the CDR3 reads TGCGCCAGCAGCTTGGGAGGACAGAAAGAGACCCAGTACTTC. Encoded protein: CASSLGGQKETQYF.

The chain is built from TRBV7-8 and TRBJ2-3, with TRBD2 matching 7 bases. Germline V gene lookup returns CDR1 SGHVS and CDR2 FQNEAQ. The CDR3 is 16 amino acids. The V gene end was trimmed by 5 bases and the J gene end by 0 bases; junction bases not matched to a gene: 8. The CDR3 protein is CASSRREGTSTDTQYF. The CDR3 DNA reads as TGTGCCAGCAGCAGAAGGGAGGGTACTAGCACAGATACGCAGTATTTT.

This chain uses TRBV4-2 with TRBJ2-1; TRBD2 matches 11 bases. The CDR3 spans 19 residues. The junction had 9 bases not matched to a gene; V was cut back by 1 base and J by 1 base. Germline V gene lookup returns CDR1 LGHNA and CDR2 YNFKEQ. The CDR3 nucleotides read TGTGCCAGCAGCCAAGCGTGGCTAGCGGGAGGTGGGTCCTACAATGAGCAGTTCTTC. Translated, it gives CASSQAWLAGGGSYNEQFF.

J is TRBJ2-7 and V is TRBV9; 14 bases are shared with TRBD2. V shed 4 bases and J 4 bases; nucleotides not matched to a gene: 7. This CDR3 spans 16 amino acids. Germline CDR1 and CDR2: SGDLS and YYNGEE. CDR3 in DNA: TGTGCCAGCAGCTCCTTAGGGACTAGCGGGAGATACGAGCAGTACTTC. Encoded protein: CASSSLGTSGRYEQYF.

The chain joins TRBV5-8 to TRBJ1-5, with 7 bases that match TRBD1. V was clipped by 6 bases and J by 7 bases; unmatched bases: 22. Germline-derived CDR1 and CDR2 are SGHTS and YDEGEE. The CDR3 contains 18 residues. The CDR3 DNA reads as TGTGCCAGCAACCCATCCTCCCAGACAGGGACGAAGTTACAGCCCCAGCATTTT. Protein product: CASNPSSQTGTKLQPQHF. Full variable domain (remainder filled in from reference TRBV5-8 and TRBJ1-5): EAGVTQSPTHLIKTRGQQATLRCSPISGHTSVYWYQQALGLGLQFLLWYDEGEERNRGNFPPRFSGRQFPNYSSELNVNALELEDSALYLCASNPSSQTGTKLQPQHFGDGTRLSIL.

J is TRBJ1-2 and V is TRBV7-9, with a tentative D call TRBD1 (6 bases). The CDR3 length is 16 residues. Deletions cut 10 bases from V and 2 bases from J, with 23 bases between. Germline values: CDR1 SEHNR, CDR2 FQNEAQ (reference sequence). CDR3: CAINAEGGLPNYGYTF. CDR3 bases: TGTGCCATCAACGCGGAGGGGGGGTTGCCCAACTATGGCTACACCTTC.

The chain employs TRBV9 and TRBJ2-1, with 8 bases identical to TRBD1. The CDR3 runs to 14 residues. V shed 0 bases and J 5 bases; nucleotides not matched to a gene: 1. The germline V gene encodes CDR1 SGDLS and CDR2 YYNGEE. The chain's CDR3 is CASSVAGQDNEQFF. DNA for the CDR3: TGTGCCAGCAGCGTAGCGGGACAGGACAATGAGCAGTTCTTC.

CDR3 bases: TGCGCCAGCAGAGGGGAAAACATTCAGTACTTC. Translating it yields CASRGENIQYF. The rearrangement joins TRBV5-1 to TRBJ2-4; D is perhaps TRBD1 (5 bases). Trimming took off 5 bases at V and 5 bases at J, with 5 bases between the two ends. Per the germline V gene, CDR1 is SGHRS and CDR2 is YFSETQ. This CDR3 spans 11 amino acids.

This sequence joins TRBV4-2 and TRBJ1-2; 9 bases line up with TRBD1. Trimming at V came to 5 bases and at J to 7 bases, leaving 14 bases not matched to a gene. The germline V gene has CDR1 LGHNA and CDR2 YNFKEQ. The CDR3 is 16 amino acids. Written as DNA, the CDR3 is TGTGCCAGCAGCATCGGTACCCCGGACAGGGGCTGTGGCTACACCTTC. It translates to CASSIGTPDRGCGYTF.

The chain links TRBV6-6 to TRBJ1-1; 7 bases match TRBD1. This CDR3 is built from 16 residues. Losses at the gene ends were 6 bases for V and 1 base for J; bases not matched to a gene: 11. Germline CDR1 MNHNY, CDR2 SVGAGI (reference sequence). CDR3 coding DNA: TGTGCCAGCAGGACACAGGGGCCCGCTGAGAACACTGAAGCTTTCTTT. Its protein is CASRTQGPAENTEAFF.